This T cell receptor (beta chain) was identified during a study of early T cells in non-severe SARS-CoV-2 infection. Across the whole study: Whole-blood bulk RNA, unsorted, was sequenced, and chains were unpaired.

This clonotype was detected ten times or more. The antigen is undetermined. The J segment lost 6 bases and the V segment lost 7 bases, leaving 8 bases of the junction unmatched. The CDR3 extends over 13 amino acids. Study-level results: Lookups in VDJdb leaned toward anti-spike CD8 responses and missed private and CD4 specificities.

Individual cDNA molecules received unique molecular identifiers during library preparation. Each CDR3 protein gets one entry after TCRdb re-called the 5' RACE reads with MiXCR. The data show fewer than 45,000 distinct CDR3 sequences, 8.5% to 10% seen once. The sequencing input was whole blood. The gene calls are TRBV12-3 or TRBV12-4 and TRBJ1-1; TRBD1 aligns across 7 bases. The receptor's source is an adult who was a healthcare worker with PCR-confirmed SARS-CoV-2 infection or an uninfected control (not recorded which). In nucleotides, the CDR3 is TGTGCCAGCACCAGACAGGGAGCCGCTGAAGCTTTCTTT. Translating it yields CASTRQGAAEAFF.